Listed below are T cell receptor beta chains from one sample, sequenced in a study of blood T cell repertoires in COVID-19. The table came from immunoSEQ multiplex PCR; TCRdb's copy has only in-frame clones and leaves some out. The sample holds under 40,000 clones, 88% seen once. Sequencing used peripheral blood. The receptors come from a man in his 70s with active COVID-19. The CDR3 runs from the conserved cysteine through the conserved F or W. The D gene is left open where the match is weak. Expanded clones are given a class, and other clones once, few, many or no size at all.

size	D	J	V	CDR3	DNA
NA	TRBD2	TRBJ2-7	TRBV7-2	CASSLVPVAGGYEQYF	TGTGCCAGCAGCTTAGTGCCGGTAGCGGGAGGGTACGAGCAGTACTTC
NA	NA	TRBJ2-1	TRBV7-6	CASSRSGIYNEQFF	TGTGCCAGCAGCCGTAGCGGTATATACAATGAGCAGTTCTTC
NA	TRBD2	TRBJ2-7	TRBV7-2	CASSPIRLAGESYEQYF	TGTGCCAGCAGCCCCATCAGACTAGCGGGAGAATCCTACGAGCAGTACTTC
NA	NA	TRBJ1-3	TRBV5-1	CASSSAGSGNTIYF	TGCGCCAGCAGCTCGGCAGGCTCTGGAAACACCATATATTTT
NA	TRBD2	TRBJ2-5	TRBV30	CAWMRAGGIETQYF	TGTGCCTGGATGCGCGCGGGGGGGATAGAGACCCAGTACTTC
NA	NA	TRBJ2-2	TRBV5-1	CASSLDLNAGELFF	TGCGCCAGCAGCTTGGACCTAAACGCCGGGGAGCTGTTTTTT
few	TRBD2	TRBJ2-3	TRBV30	CAWSYVAGVKDTQYF	TGTGCCTGGAGTTATGTAGCGGGAGTTAAGGATACGCAGTATTTT
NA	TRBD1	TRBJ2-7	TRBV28	CASSGRGQGKPYEQYF	TGTGCCAGCAGTGGTCGGGGACAGGGTAAACCCTACGAGCAGTACTTC
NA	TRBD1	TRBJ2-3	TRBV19	CASSRQGYSTDTQYF	TGTGCCAGTAGTAGACAGGGCTATAGCACAGATACGCAGTATTTT
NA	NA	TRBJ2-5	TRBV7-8	CASSRLERAAGETQYF	TGTGCCAGCAGCCGCCTAGAGCGGGCGGCGGGGGAGACCCAGTACTTC
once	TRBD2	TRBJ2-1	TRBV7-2	CASSLFLAAYNEQFF	TGTGCCAGCAGCTTATTCCTAGCGGCTTACAATGAGCAGTTCTTC
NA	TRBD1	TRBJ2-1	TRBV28	CASTLGTGTVNEQFF	TGTGCCAGCACTCTCGGGACAGGGACGGTCAATGAGCAGTTCTTC